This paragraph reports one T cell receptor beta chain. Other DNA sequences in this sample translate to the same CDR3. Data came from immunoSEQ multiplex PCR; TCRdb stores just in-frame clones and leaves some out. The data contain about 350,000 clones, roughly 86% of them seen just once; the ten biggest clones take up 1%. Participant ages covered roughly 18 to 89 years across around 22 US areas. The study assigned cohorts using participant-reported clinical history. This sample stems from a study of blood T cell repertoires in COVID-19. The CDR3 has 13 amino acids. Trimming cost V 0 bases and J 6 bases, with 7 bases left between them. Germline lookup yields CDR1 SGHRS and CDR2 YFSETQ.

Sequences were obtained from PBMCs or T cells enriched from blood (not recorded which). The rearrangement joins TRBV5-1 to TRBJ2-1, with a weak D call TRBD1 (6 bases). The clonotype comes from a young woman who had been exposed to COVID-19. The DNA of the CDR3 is TGCGCCAGCAGCTTGGTAGGGGGCAATGAGCAGTTCTTC. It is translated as CASSLVGGNEQFF.